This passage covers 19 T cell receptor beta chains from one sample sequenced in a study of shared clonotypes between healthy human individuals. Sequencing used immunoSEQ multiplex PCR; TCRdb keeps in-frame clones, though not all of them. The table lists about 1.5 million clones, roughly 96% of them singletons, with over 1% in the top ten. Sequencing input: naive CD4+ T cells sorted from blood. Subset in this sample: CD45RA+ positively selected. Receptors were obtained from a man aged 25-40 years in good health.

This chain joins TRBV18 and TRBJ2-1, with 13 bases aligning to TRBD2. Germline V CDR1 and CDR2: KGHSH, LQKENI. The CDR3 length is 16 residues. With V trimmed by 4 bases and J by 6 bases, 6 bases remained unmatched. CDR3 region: CASSRPGTSGTNEQFF. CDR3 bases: TGTGCCAGCTCACGACCAGGGACTAGCGGGACCAATGAGCAGTTCTTC. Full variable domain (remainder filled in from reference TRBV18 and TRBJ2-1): NAGVMQNPRHLVRRRGQEARLRCSPMKGHSHVYWYRQLPEEGLKFMVYLQKENIIDESGMPKERFSAEFPKEGPSILRIQQVVRGDSAAYFCASSRPGTSGTNEQFFGPGTRLTVL.

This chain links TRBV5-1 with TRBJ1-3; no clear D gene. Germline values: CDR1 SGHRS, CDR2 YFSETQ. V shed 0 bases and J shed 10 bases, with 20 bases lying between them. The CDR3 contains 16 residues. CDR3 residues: CASSLGDTDYRGTIYF. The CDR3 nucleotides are TGCGCCAGCAGCTTGGGTGACACGGATTACAGAGGGACCATATATTTT. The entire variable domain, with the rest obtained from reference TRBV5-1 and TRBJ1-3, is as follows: KAGVTQTPRYLIKTRGQQVTLSCSPISGHRSVSWYQQTPGQGLQFLFEYFSETQRNKGNFPGRFSGRQFSNSRSEMNVSTLELGDSALYLCASSLGDTDYRGTIYFGEGSWLTVV.

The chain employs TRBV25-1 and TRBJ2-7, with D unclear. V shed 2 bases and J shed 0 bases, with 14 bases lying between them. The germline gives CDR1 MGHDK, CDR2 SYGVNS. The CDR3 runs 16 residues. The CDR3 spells CASSEIGSLSSYEQYF. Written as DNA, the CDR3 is TGTGCCAGCAGTGAAATCGGGTCTTTGAGCTCCTACGAGCAGTACTTC.

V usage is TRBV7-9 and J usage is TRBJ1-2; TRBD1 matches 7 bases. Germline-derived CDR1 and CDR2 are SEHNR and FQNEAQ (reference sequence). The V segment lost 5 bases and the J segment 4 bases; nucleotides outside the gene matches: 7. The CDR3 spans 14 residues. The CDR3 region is CASSATGARYGYTF. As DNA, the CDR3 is TGTGCCAGCAGCGCTACAGGGGCTCGCTATGGCTACACCTTC.

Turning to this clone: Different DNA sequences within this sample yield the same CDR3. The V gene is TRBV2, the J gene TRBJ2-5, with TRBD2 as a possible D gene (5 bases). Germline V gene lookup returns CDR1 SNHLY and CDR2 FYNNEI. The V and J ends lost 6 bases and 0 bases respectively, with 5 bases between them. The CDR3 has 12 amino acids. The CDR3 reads CASRGDQETQYF. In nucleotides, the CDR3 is TGTGCCAGCAGGGGAGACCAAGAGACCCAGTACTTC.

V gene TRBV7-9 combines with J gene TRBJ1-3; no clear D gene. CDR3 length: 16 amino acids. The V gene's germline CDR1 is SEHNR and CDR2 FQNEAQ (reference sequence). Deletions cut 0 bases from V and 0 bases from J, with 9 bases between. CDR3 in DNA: TGTGCCAGCAGCTTAGCGGTCGGAGTCTCTGGAAACACCATATATTTT. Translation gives CASSLAVGVSGNTIYF.

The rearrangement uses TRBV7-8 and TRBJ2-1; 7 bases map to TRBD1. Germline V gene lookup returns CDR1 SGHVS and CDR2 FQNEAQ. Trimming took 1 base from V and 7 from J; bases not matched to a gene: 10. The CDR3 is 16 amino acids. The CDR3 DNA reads TGTGCCAGCAGCTTAGTATTTACAGGGGAACATAATGAGCAGTTCTTC. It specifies CASSLVFTGEHNEQFF.

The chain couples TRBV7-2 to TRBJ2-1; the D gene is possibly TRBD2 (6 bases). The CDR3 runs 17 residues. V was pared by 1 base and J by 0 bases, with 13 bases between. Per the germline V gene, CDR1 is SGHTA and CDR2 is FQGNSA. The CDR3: CASSLVGTRSSYNEQFF. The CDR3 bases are TGTGCCAGCAGCTTAGTAGGGACTCGGAGCTCCTACAATGAGCAGTTCTTC.

The CDR3 nucleotides read TGTGCCAGCAGCTCCCCACTAGCGGGAGAGGGGGATGAGCAGTTCTTC. Its protein product is CASSSPLAGEGDEQFF. The chain couples TRBV11-3 to TRBJ2-1; 11 bases align to TRBD2. J gave up 8 bases and V 4 bases, and 10 bases lay outside the gene matches. In germline, CDR1 is SGHNT, CDR2 YENEEA. This CDR3 comprises 16 residues.

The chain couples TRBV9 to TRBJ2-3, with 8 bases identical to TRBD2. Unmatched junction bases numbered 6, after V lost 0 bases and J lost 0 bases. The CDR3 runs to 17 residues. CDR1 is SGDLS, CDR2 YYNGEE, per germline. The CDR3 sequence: CASSVAGGPASTDTQYF. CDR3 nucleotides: TGTGCCAGCAGCGTAGCGGGAGGGCCCGCTAGCACAGATACGCAGTATTTT.

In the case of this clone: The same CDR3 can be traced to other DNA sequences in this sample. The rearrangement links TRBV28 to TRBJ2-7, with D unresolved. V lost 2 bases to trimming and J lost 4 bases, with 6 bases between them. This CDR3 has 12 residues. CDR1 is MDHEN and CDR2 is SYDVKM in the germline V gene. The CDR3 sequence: CASSLSRYEQYF. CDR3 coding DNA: TGTGCCAGCAGTTTAAGCCGGTACGAGCAGTACTTC.

In DNA form, the CDR3 reads TGCGCCAGCAGCTTGGCGGGGTTCGGGGAAAAACTGTTTTTT. Amino acids: CASSLAGFGEKLFF. The V call is TRBV5-1, the J call TRBJ1-4; D is ambiguous. V was shortened by 0 bases and J by 8 bases, with 11 bases between the two germline ends. This CDR3 is 14 amino acids long. CDR1 is SGHRS and CDR2 is YFSETQ in the germline V gene.

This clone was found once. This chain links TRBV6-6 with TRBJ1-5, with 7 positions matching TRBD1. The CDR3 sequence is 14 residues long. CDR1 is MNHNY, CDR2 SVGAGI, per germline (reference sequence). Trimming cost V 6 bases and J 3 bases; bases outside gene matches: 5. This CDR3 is CASSTGTVNQPQHF. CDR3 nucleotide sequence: TGTGCCAGCAGCACCGGGACAGTCAATCAGCCCCAGCATTTT.

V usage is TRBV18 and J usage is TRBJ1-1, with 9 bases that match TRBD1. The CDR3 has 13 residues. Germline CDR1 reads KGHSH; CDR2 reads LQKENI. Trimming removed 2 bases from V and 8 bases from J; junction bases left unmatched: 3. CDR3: CASSPWGTGEAFF. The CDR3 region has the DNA TGTGCCAGCTCACCATGGGGGACAGGGGAAGCTTTCTTT.

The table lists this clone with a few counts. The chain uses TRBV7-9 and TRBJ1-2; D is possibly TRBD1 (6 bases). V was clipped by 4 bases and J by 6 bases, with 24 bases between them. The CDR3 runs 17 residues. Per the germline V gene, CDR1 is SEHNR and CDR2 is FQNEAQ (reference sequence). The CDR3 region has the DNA TGTGCCAGCAGCTCGGGAGGCACGGGACAAAGAAACGATGGCTACACCTTC. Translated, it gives CASSSGGTGQRNDGYTF.

The CDR3 here is CASSLISSFGTIRSGANVLTF. As DNA, the CDR3 is TGTGCCAGCAGCTTAATTTCATCGTTCGGGACAATAAGATCCGGGGCCAACGTCCTGACTTTC. The V and J genes are TRBV7-3 and TRBJ2-6, with D possibly matching TRBD1 (6 bases). The V gene's germline CDR1 is SGHTA and CDR2 FQGTGA. The CDR3 extends over 21 amino acids. Between the trimmed V and J ends, which lost 1 base and 4 bases, there was a span of 26 bases.

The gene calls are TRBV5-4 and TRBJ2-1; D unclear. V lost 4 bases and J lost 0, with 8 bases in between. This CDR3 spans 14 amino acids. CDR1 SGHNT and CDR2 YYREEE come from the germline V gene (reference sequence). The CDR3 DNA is TGTGCCAGCAGCCCCCCCCACTCCTACAATGAGCAGTTCTTC. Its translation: CASSPPHSYNEQFF.

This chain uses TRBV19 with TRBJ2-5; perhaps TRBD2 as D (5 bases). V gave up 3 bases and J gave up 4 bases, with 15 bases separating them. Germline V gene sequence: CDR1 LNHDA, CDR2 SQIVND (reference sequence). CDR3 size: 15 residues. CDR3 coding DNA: TGTGCCAGTAGTATCATTACTCGAGGGTTAGAGACCCAGTACTTC. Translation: CASSIITRGLETQYF.

This CDR3 reads CATQRNRAGTGELFF. The CDR3 nucleotides are TGTGCCACGCAAAGGAACAGGGCCGGCACCGGGGAGCTGTTTTTT. The chain combines TRBV6-5 with TRBJ2-2, with a possible D match to TRBD1 (6 bases). Trimming cost V 10 bases and J 4 bases, with 19 bases left between them. The CDR3 contains 15 residues. Looked up from germline, CDR1 is MNHEY and CDR2 is SVGAGI.